This record covers a single T cell receptor beta chain. As originally analysed: Amplification with reference gene primers provided the estimates of nucleated cell counts. The protocol was immunoSEQ multiplex PCR, while the TCRdb copy is restricted to in-frame clones and leaves out a portion. That table is the source of V, J and clone size, and D and trimming were worked out from the DNA. The data contain under 350,000 clones, over 80% of them singletons. This sample was taken from a study of blood T cell repertoires in COVID-19. This CDR3 spans 16 amino acids. CDR1 and CDR2 (germline): SGDLS, YYNGEE. Trimming pared 0 bases from V and 2 bases from J, leaving 11 bases between.

The material sequenced was peripheral blood. J is TRBJ2-2 and V is TRBV9; D may be TRBD2 (5 bases). This receptor was obtained from a man aged 60 to 75 who had recovered from COVID-19. The CDR3 reads CASSVDAGSNTGELFF. CDR3 in DNA: TGTGCCAGCAGCGTAGATGCGGGTTCCAACACCGGGGAGCTGTTTTTT.